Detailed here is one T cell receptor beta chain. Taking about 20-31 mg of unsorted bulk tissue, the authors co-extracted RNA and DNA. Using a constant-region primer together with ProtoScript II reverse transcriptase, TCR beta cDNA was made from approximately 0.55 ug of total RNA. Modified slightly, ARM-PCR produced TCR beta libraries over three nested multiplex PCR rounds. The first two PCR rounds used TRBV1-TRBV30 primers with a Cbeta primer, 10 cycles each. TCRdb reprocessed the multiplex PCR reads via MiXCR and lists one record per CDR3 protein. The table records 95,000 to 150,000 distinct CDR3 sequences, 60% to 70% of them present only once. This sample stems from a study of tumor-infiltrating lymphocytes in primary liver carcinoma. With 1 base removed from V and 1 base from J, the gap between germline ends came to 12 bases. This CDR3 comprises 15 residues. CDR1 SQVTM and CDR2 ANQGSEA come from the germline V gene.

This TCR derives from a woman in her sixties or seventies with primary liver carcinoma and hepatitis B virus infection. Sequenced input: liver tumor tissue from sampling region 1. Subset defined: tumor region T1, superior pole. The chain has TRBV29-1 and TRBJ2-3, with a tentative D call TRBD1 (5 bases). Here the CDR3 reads CSVEVKGRGTDTQYF. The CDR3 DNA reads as TGCAGCGTTGAAGTCAAGGGGCGAGGCACAGATACGCAGTATTTT.